A selection of T cell receptor beta chains follows, all from one sample in a study of human T cells and chemical hapten exposure. MiXCR, run by TCRdb on the 5' RACE reads, gives a single entry per CDR3 protein. The sample includes 80,000 or so distinct CDR3 sequences, approximately 16% seen only once; the top ten take approximately 6.3%. These receptors were obtained from a female donor in good health. Both conserved end residues are part of each CDR3. A D gene is named only where the DNA matches it firmly. Size is stated for part of the rows, as once, few or many counts, or as a class when the clone is expanded.

>NA|TRBJ1-1|few|TRBV18
TGTGCCAGCTCACCAGCTTCCGGGAACACTGAAGCTTTCTTT
CASSPASGNTEAFF
>TRBD1|TRBJ1-5|few|TRBV18
TGTGCCAGCTCACAAGGACAGGGGGGCAACAATCAGCCCCAGCATTTT
CASSQGQGGNNQPQHF
>NA|TRBJ1-5|few|TRBV20-1
TGCAGTGCTCCCCGCGCGAATTCGGGCAATCAGCCCCAGCATTTT
CSAPRANSGNQPQHF
>NA|TRBJ1-2|few|TRBV6-2/TRBV6-3
TGTGCCAGCAGTCTTAAACGTTGGGGGCTCTATGGCTACACCTTC
CASSLKRWGLYGYTF
>TRBD1|TRBJ2-7|NA|TRBV7-8
TGTGCCAGCAGCTTAATGGGACAGGGGACCTACGAGCAGTACTTC
CASSLMGQGTYEQYF
>NA|TRBJ1-2|few|TRBV6-6
TGTGCCAGCAGCACGGACAGCGTCGGCTACACCTTC
CASSTDSVGYTF
>NA|TRBJ1-1|NA|TRBV28
TGTGCCAGCAGTTTCTCGACCCCGTCGGTCGGAGCTTTCTTT
CASSFSTPSVGAFF
>NA|TRBJ1-5|few|TRBV27
TGTGCCAGCAGTCCGACGACAGCTAGCAATCAGCCCCAGCATTTT
CASSPTTASNQPQHF
>NA|TRBJ2-5|NA|TRBV24-1
TGTGCCACCAGTGATCCTCGACAGGCCCGAACAACCCAGTACTTC
CATSDPRQARTTQYF
>TRBD1|TRBJ2-2|NA|TRBV5-4
TGTGCCAGCAGTGGACAGGGAAACACCGGGGAGCTGTTTTTT
CASSGQGNTGELFF
>TRBD2|TRBJ2-7|many|TRBV5-1
TGCGCCAGCAGGGTTAGCGGGACTCTGGAGCAGTACTTC
CASRVSGTLEQYF
>NA|TRBJ1-2|NA|TRBV6-2/TRBV6-3
TGTGCCAGCAGTTACCCGCAGACAGCTAACTATGGCTACACCTTC
CASSYPQTANYGYTF
>NA|TRBJ1-6|NA|TRBV11-2
TGTGCCAGCAGCTCAAGGCGGTTTTATAATTCACCCCTCCACTTT
CASSSRRFYNSPLHF
>NA|TRBJ2-2|many|TRBV29-1
TGCAGCGTTGATGGGTCCGCCGGGGAGCTGTTTTTT
CSVDGSAGELFF
>TRBD1|TRBJ2-7|NA|TRBV15
TGTGCCACCAGCAGAGAACAGGGGGGAAACTACGAGCAGTACTTC
CATSREQGGNYEQYF
>TRBD1|TRBJ1-1|NA|TRBV20-1
TGCAGTGCTCTAAAGGGACAGGCAAAAACTGAAGCTTTCTTT
CSALKGQAKTEAFF
>NA|TRBJ1-5|few|TRBV20-1
TGCAGTGCAGCGGGTTCTAGCAATCAGCCCCAGCATTTT
CSAAGSSNQPQHF
>TRBD1|TRBJ1-3|many|TRBV28
TGTGCCAGCAGTTTGGGACAGGCTGGAAACACCATATATTTT
CASSLGQAGNTIYF
>NA|TRBJ2-1|NA|TRBV30
TGTGCCTGGAAAACTTTCTATGAGCAGTTCTTC
CAWKTFYEQFF
>NA|TRBJ1-1|few|TRBV2
TGTGCCAGCAGTGCGTACCCGAACACTGAAGCTTTCTTT
CASSAYPNTEAFF
>NA|TRBJ2-1|NA|TRBV3-1
TGTGCCAGCAGCCAAGAATACGTCGCCTACAATGAGCAGTTCTTC
CASSQEYVAYNEQFF
>NA|TRBJ1-5|few|TRBV20-1
TGCAGTGCTGCTATAAAAGGTCAAGGGATCAATCAGCCCCAGCATTTT
CSAAIKGQGINQPQHF
>NA|TRBJ2-1|NA|TRBV5-5
TGTGCCAGCAGCTTGACTGGGGGGATTAACGAGGATGACTACAATGAGCAGTTCTTC
CASSLTGGINEDDYNEQFF
>NA|TRBJ2-1|NA|TRBV11-2
TGTGCCAGCAGCCCCGAATACTATTACAATGAGCAGTTCTTC
CASSPEYYYNEQFF
>NA|TRBJ2-1|NA|TRBV11-2
TGTGCCAGCAGCTTAGCAGGCCAGAGCTCCTACAATGAGCAGTTCTTC
CASSLAGQSSYNEQFF
>TRBD2|TRBJ2-7|few|TRBV13
TGTGCCAGCAGCTTAGAGGGACTAGCGGGAGTAGGGGAGCAGTACTTC
CASSLEGLAGVGEQYF
>NA|TRBJ1-4|NA|TRBV7-2
TGTGCCAGCAGCCAGCGAGCAGGCATCCCTACTAATGAAAAACTGTTTTTT
CASSQRAGIPTNEKLFF
>NA|TRBJ1-1|few|TRBV20-1
TGCAGTGCTAGAGCCCCGACAGGTCAGAACACTGAAGCTTTCTTT
CSARAPTGQNTEAFF
>TRBD1|TRBJ2-5|many|TRBV5-1
TGCGCCAGCAGCTTGAGTCCCGGGACAGGGGCCCAGTACTTC
CASSLSPGTGAQYF
>NA|TRBJ1-1|NA|TRBV7-2
TGTGCCAGCAGCTTGAGTCAAAACACTGAAGCTTTCTTT
CASSLSQNTEAFF
>TRBD1|TRBJ2-7|few|TRBV29-1
TGCAGCGTTGCTCCAGGGACAGGGGAGATTGAGCAGTACTTC
CSVAPGTGEIEQYF
>TRBD2|TRBJ2-7|few|TRBV20-1
TGCAGTGCTAGCGAGCGGGGAACCTACGAGCAGTACTTC
CSASERGTYEQYF
>TRBD1|TRBJ1-5|once|TRBV19
TGTGCCAGTAGCTTCACTGGCAGGGGGCCCAATCAGCCCCAGCATTTT
CASSFTGRGPNQPQHF
>TRBD2|TRBJ2-1|NA|TRBV19
TGTGCCAGTAGTCCTTCTAGCGGCGGTTACAATGAGCAGTTCTTC
CASSPSSGGYNEQFF
>NA|TRBJ1-1|NA|TRBV7-8
TGTGCCAGCAGCCCGACCAGTGGACTGCGTGAAGCTTTCTTT
CASSPTSGLREAFF
>NA|TRBJ1-2|few|TRBV4-3
TGCGCCAGCAGCCAAGAGCTTGCGTATGGCTACACCTTC
CASSQELAYGYTF
>TRBD2|TRBJ2-7|few|TRBV5-1
TGCGCCAGCAGCCTGGGAGTTGGCGGGAGCTCCTACGAGCAGTACTTC
CASSLGVGGSSYEQYF
>TRBD2|TRBJ2-5|NA|TRBV5-1
TGCGCCAGCAGCCTGGGACTAGCGGGAACCCAAGAGACCCAGTACTTC
CASSLGLAGTQETQYF
>NA|TRBJ2-7|few|TRBV6-2/TRBV6-3
TGTGCCAGCAGTTACTCAGCCAGCCCCCGGCAGTACTTC
CASSYSASPRQYF
>NA|TRBJ2-7|NA|TRBV3-1
TGTGCCAGCAGCCAAGCTTCCGGCGGGGCGGGACACTCCTACGAGCAGTACTTC
CASSQASGGAGHSYEQYF
>TRBD1|TRBJ1-2|many|TRBV5-6
TGTGCCAGCAGCTTGACAGGGGAAGCCTATGGCTACACCTTC
CASSLTGEAYGYTF
>TRBD2|TRBJ2-3|NA|TRBV10-1
TGCGCCAGCAGTGATGGGACTAGCATCGATACGCAGTATTTT
CASSDGTSIDTQYF